The rows below give T cell receptor beta chains drawn from one sample of a study of CD8+ T cells in alopecia areata. This table comes from immunoSEQ multiplex PCR, and its TCRdb copy is limited to in-frame clones, with some not included. The table includes 150,000 to 200,000 clones, approximately 65% detected once. This sample comprised CD4+ T cells sorted from blood, obtained at week 4, from a patient treated with tofacitinib. Every receptor here comes from a human donor with alopecia areata. The CDR3 runs from the conserved cysteine through the conserved F or W. Each record gives: CDR3 length, D gene, V gene, clone size, J gene, CDR3 DNA, CDR3 protein. A D gene is named only where the DNA matches it firmly. Expanded clones get a size class; other rows say once, few or many, or leave the size out.

>14|-|TRBV29-1|-|TRBJ2-5
TGCAGCGTTGAACAGAGAAAGCACCAAGAGACCCAGTACTTC
CSVEQRKHQETQYF
>11|-|TRBV12-5|-|TRBJ2-3
TGTGCTAGTGGTTTGGGGATTATGCAGTATTTT
CASGLGIMQYF
>12|-|TRBV29-1|-|TRBJ1-1
TGCAGCGTTCGGGGGCTTGACACTGAAGCTTTCTTT
CSVRGLDTEAFF
>16|-|TRBV29-1|-|TRBJ2-1
TGCAGCGTTGATATAGGGCCCCGGGGGTCCTACAATGAGCAGTTCTTC
CSVDIGPRGSYNEQFF
>14|-|TRBV25-1|-|TRBJ2-5
TGTGCCAGCAGTGAATCTCTAGTAGGCGAGACCCAGTACTTC
CASSESLVGETQYF
>12|-|TRBV29-1|-|TRBJ2-5
TGCAGCGTTGGTGAGGGCAGAGAGACCCAGTACTTC
CSVGEGRETQYF
>12|-|TRBV30|few|TRBJ1-1
TGTGCCTGGATGGGAGAGAACACTGAAGCTTTCTTT
CAWMGENTEAFF
>16|-|TRBV6-6|-|TRBJ2-7
TGTGCCAGCAGTTACACCCTTGGGCTGAGCTCCTACGAGCAGTACTTC
CASSYTLGLSSYEQYF
>14|-|TRBV10-3|once|TRBJ2-3
TGTGCCATCAGTGACAGGGGAGAAACAGATACGCAGTATTTT
CAISDRGETDTQYF
>14|-|TRBV9|-|TRBJ1-6
TGTGCCAGCAGCGTAGAGGGTCATAATTCACCCCTCCACTTT
CASSVEGHNSPLHF
>13|-|TRBV2|-|TRBJ1-2
TGTGCCAGCATCCTCCTAGCTAACTATGGCTACACCTTC
CASILLANYGYTF
>14|-|TRBV30|-|TRBJ1-2
TGTGCCTGTACAGGTCATCCCAGGACCTATGGCTACACCTTC
CACTGHPRTYGYTF
>15|TRBD1|TRBV30|-|TRBJ2-7
TGTGCCTGGAGTCCTTGGACAGGGGAATCCTACGAGCAGTACTTC
CAWSPWTGESYEQYF
>15|-|TRBV5-1|few|TRBJ2-1
TGCGCCAGCAGCTTGGGTGGGGGGAGCCACAATGAGCAGTTCTTC
CASSLGGGSHNEQFF
>13|-|TRBV9|-|TRBJ2-3
TGTGCCAGCAGCCCAAGGACCACGGGGGTGGAGTATTTT
CASSPRTTGVEYF
>13|-|TRBV2|-|TRBJ2-5
TGTGCCAGCAGAGGGGCAGGGGAAGAGACCCAGTACTTC
CASRGAGEETQYF
>15|TRBD2|TRBV2|-|TRBJ2-5
TGTGCCAGCAGTGAATGGACTAGCGGGGGAGAGACCCAGTACTTC
CASSEWTSGGETQYF
>16|TRBD1|TRBV5-1|few|TRBJ1-2
TGCGCCAGCGGCACCGACAGGGGCGCCGGTGGCTATGGCTACACCTTC
CASGTDRGAGGYGYTF
>13|-|TRBV7-2|-|TRBJ2-2
TGTGCCAGCAGACCACCTGGGATAGGGGAGCTGTTTTTT
CASRPPGIGELFF
>15|-|TRBV4-1|-|TRBJ1-1
TGCGCCAGCAGCCACGGCGTTGTCATGAACACTGAAGCTTTCTTT
CASSHGVVMNTEAFF
>17|TRBD2|TRBV13|-|TRBJ2-7
TGTGCCAGCAGCTCTTGGGTAGCGGGTAAACTTTCCTACGAGCAGTACTTC
CASSSWVAGKLSYEQYF
>12|-|TRBV29-1|few|TRBJ2-5
TGCAGCGTTGATGGGGTAGGGGAGACCCAGTACTTC
CSVDGVGETQYF
>13|TRBD2|TRBV30|-|TRBJ2-5
TGTGCCTACCAACAGGGCGGGAGGGAGACCCAGTACTTC
CAYQQGGRETQYF
>12|-|TRBV5-1|-|TRBJ2-7
TGCGCCAGCAGCCCTCAGGGGCGGGAGCAGTACTTC
CASSPQGREQYF
>18|TRBD2|TRBV5-1|-|TRBJ2-5
TGCGCCAGCAGCTTGAGGGGTAGCGGGGGACCACAACAAGAGACCCAGTACTTC
CASSLRGSGGPQQETQYF
>13|-|TRBV30|-|TRBJ2-1
TGTGCCTGGGCAGGGATTACGTGGGATGAGCAGTTCTTC
CAWAGITWDEQFF
>15|-|TRBV5-5|-|TRBJ1-1
TGTGCCAGCAGCTTTAATCCTGACACGAACACTGAAGCTTTCTTT
CASSFNPDTNTEAFF
>14|-|TRBV18|-|TRBJ2-4
TGTGCCAGCTCACCAAGTGGGGCCAAAAACATTCAGTACTTC
CASSPSGAKNIQYF
>16|TRBD1|TRBV30|-|TRBJ2-7
TGTGCCTGGAGTGCAAAGGGACAGGGGCGAAGATACGAGCAGTACTTC
CAWSAKGQGRRYEQYF
>13|-|TRBV29-1|-|TRBJ1-5
TGCAGCGTTCGGGACGGAGGCAATCAGCCCCAGCATTTT
CSVRDGGNQPQHF
>14|TRBD2|TRBV7-8|-|TRBJ2-5
TGTGCCAGCAGCTTTGGACTAGCGGGGGAGACCCAGTACTTC
CASSFGLAGETQYF
>13|-|TRBV5-6|-|TRBJ1-6
TGTGCCAGCAGCCAAAACAGGGATTCACCCCTCCACTTT
CASSQNRDSPLHF
>12|-|TRBV30|-|TRBJ2-5
TGTGCCTGGGGGACCACGGGCGAGACCCAGTACTTC
CAWGTTGETQYF
>12|-|TRBV7-9|few|TRBJ1-6
TGTGCCAGCAGCTCCACGGATTCACCCCTCCACTTT
CASSSTDSPLHF
>15|TRBD1|TRBV6-5|-|TRBJ2-4
TGTGCCAGCAGTACACAGGGGCGGCCCAAAAACATTCAGTACTTC
CASSTQGRPKNIQYF
>13|-|TRBV29-1|-|TRBJ1-1
TGCAGCGTTGAGCGGGTTATGAACACTGAAGCTTTCTTT
CSVERVMNTEAFF
>15|-|TRBV7-8|-|TRBJ1-5
TGTGCCAGCAGCTTATCGGGGCAACACAATCAGCCCCAGCATTTT
CASSLSGQHNQPQHF
>16|TRBD1|TRBV15|few|TRBJ1-3
TGTGCCACCAGCAGAGAACAGACAGGGTCTGGAAACACCATATATTTT
CATSREQTGSGNTIYF
>15|-|TRBV9|-|TRBJ2-3
TGTGCCAGCAGCGTCTCCCAATCTAGCCCCATAAAGGGGTATTTT
CASSVSQSSPIKGYF
>13|TRBD1|TRBV30|-|TRBJ1-2
TGTGCCTGGAGTGTACGACAGGGGATTGGCTACACCTTC
CAWSVRQGIGYTF
>13|-|TRBV7-9|many|TRBJ2-6
TGTGCCAGCAGCTTCGTTGGGGCCAACGTCCTGACTTTC
CASSFVGANVLTF
>14|TRBD1|TRBV30|-|TRBJ2-2
TGTGCCTGGGCCGGACAGGGGAACACCGGGGAGCTGTTTTTT
CAWAGQGNTGELFF
>11|-|TRBV11-2|once|TRBJ2-7
TGTGCCAGCAGCCCGGCCTACGAGCAGTACTTC
CASSPAYEQYF
>13|-|TRBV6-1|many|TRBJ2-7
TGTGCCACCGACAGCCTTAGCTCCTACGAGCAGTACTTC
CATDSLSSYEQYF
>10|-|TRBV30|-|TRBJ1-2
TGTGCCTGGAAGCGGCGGGAGTACACCTTC
CAWKRREYTF
>14|-|TRBV5-1|-|TRBJ2-3
TGCGCCAGCAGAATGACAGAAAGCACAGATACGCAGTATTTT
CASRMTESTDTQYF